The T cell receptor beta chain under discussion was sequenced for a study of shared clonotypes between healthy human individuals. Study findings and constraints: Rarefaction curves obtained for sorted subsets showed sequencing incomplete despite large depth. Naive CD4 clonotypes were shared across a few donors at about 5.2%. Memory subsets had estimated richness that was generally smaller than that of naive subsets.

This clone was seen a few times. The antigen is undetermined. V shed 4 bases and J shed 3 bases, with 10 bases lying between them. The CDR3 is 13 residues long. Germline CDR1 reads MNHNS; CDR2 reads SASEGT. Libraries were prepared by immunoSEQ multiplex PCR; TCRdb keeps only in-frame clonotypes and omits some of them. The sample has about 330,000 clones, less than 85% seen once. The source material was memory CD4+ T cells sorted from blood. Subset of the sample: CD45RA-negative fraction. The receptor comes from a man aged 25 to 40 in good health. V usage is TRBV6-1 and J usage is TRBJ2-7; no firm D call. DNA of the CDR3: TGTGCCAGCAGTGGTGGGTTCCACTACGAGCAGTACTTC. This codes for CASSGGFHYEQYF.